The next 20 T cell receptor beta chains were all read from a single sample in a study of blood T cell repertoires in COVID-19. Repertoires were generated with immunoSEQ multiplex PCR, while TCRdb's copy carries only in-frame clones and drops some. Of about 210,000 clones listed, around 83% are singletons. Source material: peripheral blood. The source of these receptors is a woman in her 50s with acute or convalescent COVID-19.

The genes are TRBV30 and TRBJ1-5; 8 nucleotides align to TRBD1. Unmatched junction bases numbered 5, after V lost 3 bases and J lost 4 bases. The CDR3 contains 14 residues. Germline CDR1 and CDR2: GTSNPN and SVGIG (reference sequence). The CDR3 reads CAWSRTGNNQPQHF. In DNA form, the CDR3 reads TGTGCCTGGAGCCGGACAGGGAATAATCAGCCCCAGCATTTT.

The V call is TRBV4-2, the J call TRBJ2-1, with 7 bases that match TRBD2. The CDR3 is 15 residues long. The junction had 7 bases not matched to a gene; V was cut back by 4 bases and J by 4 bases. CDR1 is LGHNA and CDR2 is YNFKEQ in the germline V gene. CDR3 protein: CASSPRETAYNEQFF. For the CDR3, the DNA is TGTGCCAGCAGCCCGCGGGAGACTGCTTACAATGAGCAGTTCTTC.

V is TRBV13 and J is TRBJ1-2; 8 nucleotides match TRBD1. CDR1 and CDR2 (germline): PRHDT, FYEKMQ (reference sequence). The CDR3 is made up of 14 amino acids. V lost 5 bases to trimming and J lost 6 bases; unmatched junction nucleotides: 8. The CDR3 region is CASSPQGAPHGYTF. The DNA of the CDR3 is TGTGCCAGCAGCCCGCAGGGGGCTCCCCATGGCTACACCTTC.

The J gene is TRBJ2-1, the V gene TRBV2; TRBD2 matches 7 bases. V lost 7 bases to trimming and J lost 2 bases; unmatched junction nucleotides: 5. The CDR3 covers 14 residues. The V gene's germline CDR1 is SNHLY and CDR2 FYNNEI. CDR3 DNA: TGTGCCAGCAAAGGCGGGAGAACCTACAATGAGCAGTTCTTC. The encoded protein is CASKGGRTYNEQFF.

This chain links TRBV30 with TRBJ1-4; the D gene is possibly TRBD1 (6 bases). V was trimmed by 5 bases and J by 3 bases, leaving 13 bases between them. Per the germline V gene, CDR1 is GTSNPN and CDR2 is SVGIG (reference sequence). The length of the CDR3 is 14 residues. DNA for the CDR3: TGTGCCTGGGGAGGGGGGCCGTCTAATGAAAAACTGTTTTTT. Amino acid sequence: CAWGGGPSNEKLFF.

This chain joins TRBV19 and TRBJ2-3, with 9 nucleotides matching TRBD2. Trimming took 1 base from V and 5 from J; bases not matched to a gene: 4. The germline V gene has CDR1 LNHDA and CDR2 SQIVND (reference sequence). The CDR3 has 15 amino acids. CDR3 DNA sequence: TGTGCCAGTAGTATAGCTAGCGGGACGGGAGATACGCAGTATTTT. Its translation is CASSIASGTGDTQYF.

The rearrangement uses TRBV6-5 and TRBJ1-1; 9 bases agree with TRBD1. CDR3 size: 14 residues. V lost 7 bases to trimming and J lost 6 bases; unmatched junction nucleotides: 9. Per the germline V gene, CDR1 is MNHEY and CDR2 is SVGAGI. Here the CDR3 reads CASTATGGAPEAFF. The CDR3 DNA follows: TGTGCCAGCACCGCGACAGGGGGTGCTCCTGAAGCTTTCTTT.

The chain combines TRBV5-4 with TRBJ2-7, with TRBD2 matching over 9 bases. The CDR3 is 14 residues long. Per germline, CDR1 SGHNT and CDR2 YYREEE (reference sequence). J was trimmed by 6 bases and V by 4 bases; bases with no gene match: 8. The chain's CDR3 is CASSGGTSRAEQYF. For the CDR3, the DNA is TGTGCCAGCAGCGGAGGGACTAGCCGCGCCGAGCAGTACTTC.

The chain uses TRBV27 and TRBJ2-1; maybe TRBD2 (6 bases). The germline V gene encodes CDR1 MNHEY and CDR2 SMNVEV (reference sequence). The CDR3 runs 15 residues. V lost 8 bases and J 4 bases, leaving 18 bases between the germline ends. CDR3 in amino acids: CASWASEYVYNEQFF. The CDR3 DNA sequence: TGTGCCAGCTGGGCTAGCGAGTATGTGTACAATGAGCAGTTCTTC.

This chain uses TRBV5-6 with TRBJ1-1; D might be TRBD1 (5 bases). The CDR3 runs to 17 residues. Germline values: CDR1 SGHDT, CDR2 YYEEEE. Trimming removed 1 base from V and 0 bases from J, with 16 bases in between. The CDR3 protein is CASSLSYKGLLNTEAFF. The CDR3 coding sequence is TGTGCCAGCAGCTTGTCATACAAGGGACTTTTGAACACTGAAGCTTTCTTT.

The V and J genes are TRBV25-1 and TRBJ2-1; 8 bases are shared with TRBD2. The CDR3 loop spans 14 amino acids. Per germline, CDR1 MGHDK and CDR2 SYGVNS. V was clipped by 8 bases and J by 6 bases; unmatched bases: 9. Here the CDR3 DNA reads TGTGCCAGCTCACCGGGACTAGTAGGCAATGAGCAGTTCTTC. Its protein product is CASSPGLVGNEQFF. Full variable domain (rest looked up from reference TRBV25-1 and TRBJ2-1): EADIYQTPRYLVIGTGKKITLECSQTMGHDKMYWYQQDPGMELHLIHYSYGVNSTEKGDLSSESTVSRIRTEHFPLTLESARPSHTSQYLCASSPGLVGNEQFFGPGTRLTVL.

This clone was counted a few times. The V gene is TRBV6-5, the J gene TRBJ2-5; the match to TRBD1 covers 10 bases. Germline V CDR1 and CDR2: MNHEY, SVGAGI. This CDR3 comprises 14 residues. V shed 5 bases and J 5 bases; nucleotides not matched to a gene: 5. The CDR3: CASSPTGGRETQYF. The CDR3 DNA reads as TGTGCCAGCAGTCCGACAGGGGGCCGGGAGACCCAGTACTTC.

In this sample, this clone turned up once. Other DNA sequences in the sample encode the same CDR3. J is TRBJ1-5 and V is TRBV5-6; D is uncertain. Germline CDR1 and CDR2: SGHDT and YYEEEE. Trimming pared 0 bases from V and 4 bases from J, leaving 8 bases between. The CDR3 consists of 14 residues. The DNA of the CDR3 is TGTGCCAGCAGCTTGGCGGGTCCGAATCAGCCCCAGCATTTT. This encodes CASSLAGPNQPQHF.

The J gene is TRBJ1-6, the V gene TRBV7-2; maybe TRBD1 (6 bases). The CDR3 has 15 residues. V was clipped by 5 bases and J by 7 bases, with 15 bases between them. Per the germline V gene, CDR1 is SGHTA and CDR2 is FQGNSA. CDR3 amino acids: CASSQDSDGNSPLHF. The CDR3 DNA reads TGTGCCAGCAGCCAGGACAGCGATGGGAATTCACCCCTCCACTTT.

This chain uses TRBV27 with TRBJ2-7, with D possibly being TRBD2 (5 bases). With 6 bases removed from V and 9 bases from J, the gap between germline ends came to 18 bases. CDR3 length: 13 residues. The germline CDR1 and CDR2 sequences are MNHEY and SMNVEV (reference sequence). DNA of the CDR3: TGTGCCAGCAGCCCCACCTTGGGAGCAGGGCAGTACTTC. Translation gives CASSPTLGAGQYF.

This chain joins TRBV27 and TRBJ2-7, with no clear D. The germline CDR1 and CDR2 sequences are MNHEY and SMNVEV (reference sequence). Between the trimmed V and J ends, which lost 0 bases and 2 bases, there was a span of 14 bases. The CDR3 spans 16 residues. The CDR3 coding sequence is TGTGCCAGCAGTTTATCGATGGAGACTTCTACCTACGAGCAGTACTTC. Its translation: CASSLSMETSTYEQYF.

The DNA of the CDR3 is TGTGCCAGCAGCTTTCTCGGAGGGTACAATGAGCAGTTCTTC. Its translation is CASSFLGGYNEQFF. The chain links TRBV5-4 to TRBJ2-1, with D possibly being TRBD2 (6 bases). The CDR3 covers 14 residues. The V and J ends lost 2 bases and 4 bases respectively, with 10 bases between them. Germline V gene lookup returns CDR1 SGHNT and CDR2 YYREEE (reference sequence).

The chain recombines TRBV5-1 with TRBJ2-5, with 11 bases fitting TRBD2. V was pared by 4 bases and J by 7 bases, with 12 bases of the junction left unmatched. CDR3 length: 16 residues. Germline-derived CDR1 and CDR2 are SGHRS and YFSETQ. The CDR3 spells CASSPGGTSGDGTQYF. The CDR3 DNA sequence: TGCGCCAGCAGCCCCGGGGGGACTAGCGGAGACGGGACCCAGTACTTC.

V usage is TRBV12-5 and J usage is TRBJ1-2, with D possibly being TRBD1 (5 bases). This CDR3 has 16 residues. The V and J ends lost 1 base and 0 bases respectively, with 12 bases between them. The germline V gene has CDR1 LGHNT and CDR2 FRNRAP. This CDR3 is CASGLGSDTPNYGYTF. The CDR3 nucleotides are TGTGCTAGTGGTTTGGGCTCGGACACTCCTAACTATGGCTACACCTTC.

The V and J genes are TRBV7-2 and TRBJ2-1, with D maybe TRBD2 (6 bases). The CDR3 spans 16 residues. Germline loops: CDR1 SGHTA, CDR2 FQGNSA. Trimming took 1 base from V and 6 from J, leaving 16 bases between them. CDR3 loop: CASSLERGKASNEQFF. The CDR3 coding sequence is TGTGCCAGCAGCTTAGAACGCGGGAAGGCCTCCAATGAGCAGTTCTTC.